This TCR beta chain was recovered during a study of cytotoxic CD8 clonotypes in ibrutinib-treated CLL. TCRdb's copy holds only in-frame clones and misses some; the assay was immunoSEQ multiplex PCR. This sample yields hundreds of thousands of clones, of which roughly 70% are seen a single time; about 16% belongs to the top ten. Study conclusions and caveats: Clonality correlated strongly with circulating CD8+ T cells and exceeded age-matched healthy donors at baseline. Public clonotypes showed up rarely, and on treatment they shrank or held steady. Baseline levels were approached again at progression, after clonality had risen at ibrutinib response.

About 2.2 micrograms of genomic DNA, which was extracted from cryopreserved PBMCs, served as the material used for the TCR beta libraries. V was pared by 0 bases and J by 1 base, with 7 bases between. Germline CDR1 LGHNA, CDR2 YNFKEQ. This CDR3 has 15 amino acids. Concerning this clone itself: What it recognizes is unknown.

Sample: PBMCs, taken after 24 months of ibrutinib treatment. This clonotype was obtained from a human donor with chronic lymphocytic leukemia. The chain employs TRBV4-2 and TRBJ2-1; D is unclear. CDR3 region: CASSQESRSYNEQFF. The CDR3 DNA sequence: TGTGCCAGCAGCCAAGAATCGCGATCCTACAATGAGCAGTTCTTC.